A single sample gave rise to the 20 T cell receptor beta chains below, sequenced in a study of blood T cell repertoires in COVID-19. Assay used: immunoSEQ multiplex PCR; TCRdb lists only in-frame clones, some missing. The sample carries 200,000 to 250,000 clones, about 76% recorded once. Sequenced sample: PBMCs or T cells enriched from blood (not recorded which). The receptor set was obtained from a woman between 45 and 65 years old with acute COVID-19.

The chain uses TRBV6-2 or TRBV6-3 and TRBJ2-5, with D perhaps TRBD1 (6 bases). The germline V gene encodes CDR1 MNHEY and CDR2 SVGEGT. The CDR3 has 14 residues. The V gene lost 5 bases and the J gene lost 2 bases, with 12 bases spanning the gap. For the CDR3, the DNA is TGTGCCAGCAGTGTAGGACAGATGCAAGAGACCCAGTACTTC. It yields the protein CASSVGQMQETQYF.

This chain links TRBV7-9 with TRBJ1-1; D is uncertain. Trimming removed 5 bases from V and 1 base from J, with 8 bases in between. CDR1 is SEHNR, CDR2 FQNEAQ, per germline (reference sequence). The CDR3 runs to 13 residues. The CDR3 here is CASSKRENTEAFF. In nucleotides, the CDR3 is TGTGCCAGCAGCAAACGGGAGAACACTGAAGCTTTCTTT.

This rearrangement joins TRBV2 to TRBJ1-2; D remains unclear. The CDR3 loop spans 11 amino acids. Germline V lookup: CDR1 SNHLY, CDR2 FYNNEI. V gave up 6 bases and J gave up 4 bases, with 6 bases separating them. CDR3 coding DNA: TGTGCCAGCAGCCGGGGCTATGGCTACACCTTC. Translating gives CASSRGYGYTF.

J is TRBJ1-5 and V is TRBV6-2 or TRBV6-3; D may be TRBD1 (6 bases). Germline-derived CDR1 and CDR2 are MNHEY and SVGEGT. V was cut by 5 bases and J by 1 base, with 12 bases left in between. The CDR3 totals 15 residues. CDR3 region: CASSATGRSNQPQHF. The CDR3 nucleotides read TGTGCCAGCAGTGCGACAGGACGGAGCAATCAGCCCCAGCATTTT.

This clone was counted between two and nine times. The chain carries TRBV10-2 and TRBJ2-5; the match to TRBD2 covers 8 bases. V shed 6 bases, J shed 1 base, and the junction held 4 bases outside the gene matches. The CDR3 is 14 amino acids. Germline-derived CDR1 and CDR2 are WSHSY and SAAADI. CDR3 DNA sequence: TGCGCCAGCAGGGATAGCGGGGCCCAAGAGACCCAGTACTTC. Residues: CASRDSGAQETQYF.

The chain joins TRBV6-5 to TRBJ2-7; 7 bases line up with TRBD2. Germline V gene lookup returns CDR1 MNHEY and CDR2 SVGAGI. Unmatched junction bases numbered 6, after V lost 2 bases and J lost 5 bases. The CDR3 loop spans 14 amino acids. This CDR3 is CASSYVFGGNEQYF. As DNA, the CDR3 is TGTGCCAGCAGTTACGTCTTCGGGGGGAACGAGCAGTACTTC.

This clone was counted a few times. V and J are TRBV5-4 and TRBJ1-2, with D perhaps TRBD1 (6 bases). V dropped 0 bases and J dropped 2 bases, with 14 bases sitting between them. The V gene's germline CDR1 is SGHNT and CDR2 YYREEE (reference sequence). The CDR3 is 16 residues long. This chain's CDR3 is CASSLAATGPNYGYTF. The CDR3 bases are TGTGCCAGCAGCTTGGCCGCGACAGGACCGAACTATGGCTACACCTTC.

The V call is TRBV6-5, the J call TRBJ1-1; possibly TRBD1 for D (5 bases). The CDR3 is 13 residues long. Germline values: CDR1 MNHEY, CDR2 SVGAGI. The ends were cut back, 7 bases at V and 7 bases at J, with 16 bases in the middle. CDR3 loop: CASTSPGNGEAFF. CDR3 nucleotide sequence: TGTGCCAGCACCTCACCAGGGAACGGTGAAGCTTTCTTT.

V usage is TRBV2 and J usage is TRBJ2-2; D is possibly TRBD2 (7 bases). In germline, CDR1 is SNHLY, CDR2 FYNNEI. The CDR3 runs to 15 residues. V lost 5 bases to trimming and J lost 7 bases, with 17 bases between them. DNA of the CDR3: TGTGCCAGCAGTCCCGAAGGGGGGGCAGGCGGGGAGCTGTTTTTT. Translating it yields CASSPEGGAGGELFF.

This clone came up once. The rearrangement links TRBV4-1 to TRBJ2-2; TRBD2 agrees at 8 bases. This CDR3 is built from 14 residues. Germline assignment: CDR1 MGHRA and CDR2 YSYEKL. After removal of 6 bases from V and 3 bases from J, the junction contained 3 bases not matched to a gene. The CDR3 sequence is CASRSGGDTGELFF. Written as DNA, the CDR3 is TGCGCCAGCAGAAGCGGGGGAGACACCGGGGAGCTGTTTTTT.

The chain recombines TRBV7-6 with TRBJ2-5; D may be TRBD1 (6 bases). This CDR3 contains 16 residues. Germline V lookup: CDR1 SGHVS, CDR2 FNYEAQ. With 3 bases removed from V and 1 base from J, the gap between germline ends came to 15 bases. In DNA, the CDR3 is TGTGCCAGCAGCTTGAATGCAGGACAGAGCCAAGAGACCCAGTACTTC. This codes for CASSLNAGQSQETQYF.

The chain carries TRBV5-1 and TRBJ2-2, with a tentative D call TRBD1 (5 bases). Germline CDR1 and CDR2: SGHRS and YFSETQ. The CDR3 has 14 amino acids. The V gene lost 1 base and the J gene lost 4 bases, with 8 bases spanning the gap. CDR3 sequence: CASSLTTVTGELFF. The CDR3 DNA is TGCGCCAGCAGCTTGACGACAGTCACCGGGGAGCTGTTTTTT.

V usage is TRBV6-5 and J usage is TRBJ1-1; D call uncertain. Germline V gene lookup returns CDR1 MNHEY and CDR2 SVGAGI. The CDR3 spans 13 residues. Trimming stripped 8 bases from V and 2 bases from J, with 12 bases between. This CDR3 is CASAMAGNTEAFF. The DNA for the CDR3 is TGTGCCAGCGCCATGGCAGGCAACACTGAAGCTTTCTTT.

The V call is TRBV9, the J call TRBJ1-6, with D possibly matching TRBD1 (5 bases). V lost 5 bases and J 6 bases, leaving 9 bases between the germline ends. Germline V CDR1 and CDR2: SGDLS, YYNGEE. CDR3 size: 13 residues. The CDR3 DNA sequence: TGTGCCAGCAGTGGGGCGAGTAATTCACCCCTCCACTTT. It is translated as CASSGASNSPLHF.

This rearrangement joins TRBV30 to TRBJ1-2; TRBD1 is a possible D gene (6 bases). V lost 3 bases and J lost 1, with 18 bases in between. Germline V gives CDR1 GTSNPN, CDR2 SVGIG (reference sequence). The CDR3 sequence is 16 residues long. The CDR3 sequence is CAWSPDRPNFNYGYTF. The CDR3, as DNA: TGTGCCTGGAGCCCCGACAGGCCCAATTTTAACTATGGCTACACCTTC.

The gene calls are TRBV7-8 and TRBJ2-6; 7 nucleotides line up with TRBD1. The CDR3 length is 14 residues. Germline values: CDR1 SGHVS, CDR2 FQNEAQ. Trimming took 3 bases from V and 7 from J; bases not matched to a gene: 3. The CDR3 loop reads CASSLTGIANVLTF. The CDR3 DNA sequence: TGTGCCAGCAGCTTGACAGGGATTGCCAACGTCCTGACTTTC.

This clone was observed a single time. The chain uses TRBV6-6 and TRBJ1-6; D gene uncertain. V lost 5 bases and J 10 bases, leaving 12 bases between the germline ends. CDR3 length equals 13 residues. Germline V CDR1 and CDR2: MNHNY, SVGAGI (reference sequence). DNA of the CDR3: TGTGCCAGCAGTCCCGGGGTAAACTCACCCCTCCACTTT. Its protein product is CASSPGVNSPLHF.

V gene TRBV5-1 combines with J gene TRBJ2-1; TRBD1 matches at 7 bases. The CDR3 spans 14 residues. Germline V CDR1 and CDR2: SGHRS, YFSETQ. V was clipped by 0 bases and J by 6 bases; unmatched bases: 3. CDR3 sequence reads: CASSLGSGGNEQFF. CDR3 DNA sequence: TGCGCCAGCAGCTTGGGGTCAGGGGGCAATGAGCAGTTCTTC.

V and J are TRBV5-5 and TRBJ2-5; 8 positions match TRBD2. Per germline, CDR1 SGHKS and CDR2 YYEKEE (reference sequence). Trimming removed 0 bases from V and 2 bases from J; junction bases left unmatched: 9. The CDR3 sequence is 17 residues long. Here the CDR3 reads CASSLVGREVPQETQYF. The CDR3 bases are TGTGCCAGCAGCTTGGTCGGGCGGGAGGTCCCGCAAGAGACCCAGTACTTC.

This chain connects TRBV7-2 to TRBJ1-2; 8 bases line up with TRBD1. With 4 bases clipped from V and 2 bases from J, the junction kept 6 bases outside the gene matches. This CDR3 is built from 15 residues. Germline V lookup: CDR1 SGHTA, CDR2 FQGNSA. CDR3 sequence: CASSSGQGRNYGYTF. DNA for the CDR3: TGTGCCAGCAGCTCCGGACAGGGACGGAACTATGGCTACACCTTC. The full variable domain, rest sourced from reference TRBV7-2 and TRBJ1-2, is GAGVSQSPSNKVTEKGKDVELRCDPISGHTALYWYRQSLGQGLEFLIYFQGNSAPDKSGLPSDRFSAERTGGSVSTLTIQRTQQEDSAVYLCASSSGQGRNYGYTFGSGTRLTVV.